Below are 19 T cell receptor beta chains sequenced from a single sample in a study of identical twins. TCRdb re-derived calls from the 5' RACE reads in MiXCR, one entry per CDR3 protein. The sample contains 250,000 to 300,000 distinct CDR3 sequences, around 8% of which appear only once. The same data also went into a second study, on yellow fever vaccine responses in identical twins.

The sequencing input was CD8+ T cells sorted from blood. Receptors originate from a young woman in good health.

The table lists this clonotype with a few counts. The chain is built from TRBV4-1 and TRBJ2-1; 9 nucleotides align to TRBD1. This CDR3 comprises 15 residues. Germline assignment: CDR1 MGHRA and CDR2 YSYEKL. V lost 1 base to trimming and J lost 7 bases; unmatched junction nucleotides: 5. As DNA, the CDR3 is TGCGCCAGCAGCCAAGGTGGACAGGGGTGGAATGAGCAGTTCTTC. This translates into CASSQGGQGWNEQFF.

This clonotype was recorded at least ten times. The V call is TRBV5-1, the J call TRBJ2-2; 9 nucleotides align to TRBD1. V lost 4 bases to trimming and J lost 5 bases; unmatched junction nucleotides: 9. The CDR3 totals 16 residues. In germline, CDR1 is SGHRS, CDR2 YFSETQ. In nucleotides, the CDR3 is TGCGCCAGCAGCACACAGGGGGCTTGGGGGACCGGGGAGCTGTTTTTT. It is translated as CASSTQGAWGTGELFF.

This clonotype was counted only a few times. CDR3 coding DNA: TGTGCCAGCAGCCGTCCTAGCGGGGGGGCCTACGAGCAGTACTTC. Protein sequence: CASSRPSGGAYEQYF. This rearrangement joins TRBV7-9 to TRBJ2-7, with 12 bases lining up with TRBD2. CDR1 and CDR2 from the germline V gene are SEHNR and FQNEAQ (reference sequence). This CDR3 has 15 residues. The ends lost 5 bases at V and 2 bases at J; junction bases unmatched: 4. Using reference TRBV7-9 and TRBJ2-7 for the parts outside the CDR3, the full variable domain is DTGVSQNPRHKITKRGQNVTFRCDPISEHNRLYWYRQTLGQGPEFLTYFQNEAQLEKSRLLSDRFSAERPKGSFSTLEIQRTEQGDSAMYLCASSRPSGGAYEQYFGPGTRLTVT.

The V and J genes are TRBV3-1 and TRBJ1-5; unclear D gene. V was cut by 0 bases and J by 0 bases, with 6 bases left in between. The length of the CDR3 is 15 residues. The germline V gene encodes CDR1 LGHDT and CDR2 YNNKEL (reference sequence). CDR3 sequence (DNA): TGTGCCAGCAGCCAAGAAGGAGATAGCAATCAGCCCCAGCATTTT. As protein: CASSQEGDSNQPQHF.

This chain links TRBV25-1 with TRBJ1-2; tentative D call: TRBD1 (5 bases). Germline CDR1 reads MGHDK; CDR2 reads SYGVNS. This CDR3 has 15 amino acids. The V end lost 0 bases, the J end lost 5 bases, and 13 bases lay between the germline ends. CDR3 residues: CASSEYGTELYGYTF. The CDR3 DNA reads TGTGCCAGCAGTGAATATGGGACTGAACTATATGGCTACACCTTC.

This chain links TRBV5-6 with TRBJ2-3; D gene ambiguous. V was pared by 2 bases and J by 7 bases, with 5 bases between. Germline assignment: CDR1 SGHDT and CDR2 YYEEEE. CDR3 length: 11 amino acids. This CDR3 is CASSFEHTQYF. CDR3 coding DNA: TGTGCCAGCAGCTTTGAGCATACGCAGTATTTT.

This clonotype was detected only a few times. The chain uses TRBV2 and TRBJ2-7; the D gene is possibly TRBD2 (5 bases). Germline CDR1 and CDR2: SNHLY and FYNNEI. The CDR3 totals 13 residues. V gave up 9 bases and J gave up 0 bases, with 12 bases separating them. The CDR3 coding sequence is TGTGCCAGTTGTGGCGGGCACTCCTACGAGCAGTACTTC. It yields the protein CASCGGHSYEQYF.

The chain employs TRBV20-1 and TRBJ2-7, with 10 bases fitting TRBD2. Germline values: CDR1 DFQATT, CDR2 SNEGSKA (reference sequence). The CDR3 is 15 residues long. V gave up 6 bases and J gave up 4 bases; unmatched junction bases: 12. The CDR3 bases are TGCAGTGCCACGACGAGGACTAGCGGAACTTACGAGCAGTACTTC. This encodes CSATTRTSGTYEQYF.

As to this clonotype: Given a much more abundant clone one base away, this may be a read error. The conserved phenylalanine or tryptophan is not found at the CDR3 terminus, so this likely reflects a read error. The chain uses TRBV11-1 and TRBJ2-3, with 8 positions matching TRBD2. V gave up 6 bases and J gave up 2 bases; unmatched junction bases: 16. The CDR3 loop spans 18 amino acids. CDR1 and CDR2 (germline): SGHAT, FQDESV (reference sequence). This chain's CDR3 is CASRNRDTLAGSTDTQYL. CDR3 in DNA: TGTGCCAGCAGAAACAGGGACACCTTAGCGGGGTCCACAGATACGCAGTATTTA.

V is TRBV20-1 and J is TRBJ2-7; perhaps TRBD2 as D (5 bases). Trimming removed 0 bases from V and 2 bases from J, with 17 bases in between. The CDR3 length is 16 residues. Looked up from germline, CDR1 is DFQATT and CDR2 is SNEGSKA (reference sequence). The CDR3 spells CSARDLAQEATYEQYF. CDR3 sequence (DNA): TGCAGTGCTAGAGATCTAGCTCAGGAGGCCACCTACGAGCAGTACTTC.

There are many counts of this clonotype. This chain links TRBV29-1 with TRBJ2-7; possibly TRBD2 for D (6 bases). Trimming cost V 5 bases and J 4 bases, with 18 bases left between them. This CDR3 contains 14 residues. Germline values: CDR1 SQVTM, CDR2 ANQGSEA. This chain's CDR3 is CSVTMVAVEYEQYF. CDR3 DNA sequence: TGCAGCGTTACCATGGTAGCGGTGGAGTACGAGCAGTACTTC.

This chain joins TRBV4-1 and TRBJ2-5, with 10 bases matching TRBD1. Germline V gene sequence: CDR1 MGHRA, CDR2 YSYEKL. The CDR3 has 18 amino acids. J lost 1 base, V lost 3 bases, and 11 bases had no gene match. The CDR3 bases are TGCGCCAGCAGCCAGGGGGACAGGGGAGATCGGTCCCAAGAGACCCAGTACTTC. Protein product: CASSQGDRGDRSQETQYF.

This rearrangement joins TRBV5-5 to TRBJ1-6; D possibly corresponds to TRBD1 (5 bases). Trimming cost V 5 bases and J 3 bases, with 15 bases left between them. This CDR3 is 16 amino acids long. CDR1 is SGHKS and CDR2 is YYEKEE in the germline V gene (reference sequence). The CDR3 DNA reads as TGTGCCAGCAGTTACCGGGACGGTTTCTATAATTCACCCCTCCACTTT. This codes for CASSYRDGFYNSPLHF.

This clonotype has only a few counts. This chain joins TRBV28 and TRBJ2-7; weak D call: TRBD2 (6 bases). This CDR3 is 16 amino acids long. V shed 7 bases and J shed 1 base, with 20 bases lying between them. Germline loops: CDR1 MDHEN, CDR2 SYDVKM. The CDR3 nucleotides are TGTGCCAGCACCATAAAGGGGCTCCGGGAGTCCTACGAGCAGTACTTC. Translating it yields CASTIKGLRESYEQYF.

The sample holds many counts of this clonotype. In DNA, the CDR3 is TGTGCCAGCAGCCCCACGCCGGGACACACGAACACCGGGGAGCTGTTTTTT. This sequence encodes CASSPTPGHTNTGELFF. This chain connects TRBV7-8 to TRBJ2-2, with D possibly matching TRBD1 (6 bases). The germline V and J ends were trimmed by 5 bases and 0 bases, with 16 bases remaining between them. This CDR3 has 17 amino acids. Germline V gives CDR1 SGHVS, CDR2 FQNEAQ. Full variable domain (missing parts from reference TRBV7-8 and TRBJ2-2): GAGVSQSPRYKVAKRGQDVALRCDPISGHVSLFWYQQALGQGPEFLTYFQNEAQLDKSGLPSDRFFAERPEGSVSTLKIQRTQQEDSAVYLCASSPTPGHTNTGELFFGEGSRLTVL.

The rearrangement links TRBV4-1 to TRBJ2-7, with TRBD2 matching 9 bases. Germline V CDR1 and CDR2: MGHRA, YSYEKL. The V gene end was trimmed by 4 bases and the J gene end by 10 bases; junction bases not matched to a gene: 11. The CDR3 sequence is 14 residues long. This CDR3 is CASSLGPSSGEQYF. The CDR3 DNA sequence: TGCGCCAGCAGCCTAGGACCCTCTAGCGGGGAACAGTACTTC.

This clonotype was recorded a few times. The chain is built from TRBV7-8 and TRBJ1-2; D is unclear. CDR1 SGHVS and CDR2 FQNEAQ come from the germline V gene. CDR3 size: 12 residues. Trimming removed 6 bases at V and 4 bases at J, with 9 bases between. In DNA, the CDR3 is TGTGCCAGCAGACCGGACGCCTATGGCTACACCTTC. Protein sequence: CASRPDAYGYTF. Variable domain in full (rest from reference TRBV7-8 and TRBJ1-2): GAGVSQSPRYKVAKRGQDVALRCDPISGHVSLFWYQQALGQGPEFLTYFQNEAQLDKSGLPSDRFFAERPEGSVSTLKIQRTQQEDSAVYLCASRPDAYGYTFGSGTRLTVV.

This clonotype has more than one count but fewer than ten. V gene TRBV27 combines with J gene TRBJ2-3; 11 positions match TRBD2. CDR1 MNHEY and CDR2 SMNVEV come from the germline V gene (reference sequence). The CDR3 sequence is 17 residues long. V lost 2 bases and J lost 2; bases outside the gene matches: 6. This CDR3 reads CASSLIRLAGPTDTQYF. The DNA for the CDR3 is TGTGCCAGCAGTTTAATTCGACTAGCGGGGCCCACAGATACGCAGTATTTT.

This rearrangement joins TRBV5-1 to TRBJ2-7; 7 bases are shared with TRBD2. Germline V gene data show CDR1 as SGHRS and CDR2 as YFSETQ. The J segment lost 3 bases and the V segment lost 0 bases, leaving 9 bases of the junction unmatched. The CDR3 totals 16 residues. CDR3 residues: CASSLVPEWEGYEQYF. In DNA form, the CDR3 reads TGCGCCAGCAGCTTGGTACCCGAGTGGGAGGGCTACGAGCAGTACTTC.